This T cell receptor (beta chain) is from a study of cytomegalovirus exposure and HLA in healthy donors. General study findings and limits: Information on immune exposure was restricted to one variable (CMV serostatus). Accurate prediction of most subjects' HLA-A and HLA-B alleles from TCR beta sequences was reported. For TCR beta chains, V- and J-gene trimming was later linked to a missense DCLRE1C variant.

The CDR3 has 12 residues. Deletions cut 4 bases from V and 9 bases from J, with 10 bases between. Germline V gene sequence: CDR1 SEHNR, CDR2 FQNEAQ (reference sequence). As to this clone: Its antigen is unidentified.

PCR primers comprised 60 Vbeta and 13 Jbeta primers. Sequenced by immunoSEQ multiplex PCR; TCRdb stores in-frame clones only, minus some. The repertoire includes about 190,000 clones, roughly 80% of them detected once, and 0.2% to 0.3% sits in the top ten. The V gene is TRBV7-9, the J gene TRBJ1-5; D is unresolved. This receptor was identified in a boy between 10 and 17 years old in good health and CMV-seronegative. The material sequenced was PBMCs. CDR3 DNA sequence: TGTGCCAGCAGCTCTGGGGAGGGGCCCCAGCATTTT. Translated, it gives CASSSGEGPQHF.